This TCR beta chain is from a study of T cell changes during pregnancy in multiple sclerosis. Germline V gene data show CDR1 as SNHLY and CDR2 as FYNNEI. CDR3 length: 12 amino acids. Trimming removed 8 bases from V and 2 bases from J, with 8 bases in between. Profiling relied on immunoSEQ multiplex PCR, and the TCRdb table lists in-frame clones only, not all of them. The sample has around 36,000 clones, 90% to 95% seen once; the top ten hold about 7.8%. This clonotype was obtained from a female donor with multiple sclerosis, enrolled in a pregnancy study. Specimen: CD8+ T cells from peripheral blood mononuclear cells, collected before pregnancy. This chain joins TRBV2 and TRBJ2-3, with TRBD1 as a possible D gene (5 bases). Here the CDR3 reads CASQGLTDTQYF. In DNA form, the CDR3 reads TGTGCCAGCCAGGGTCTCACAGATACGCAGTATTTT.